This TCR beta chain was obtained from a study of blood T cells in healthy people across ages. The CDR3 extends over 16 amino acids. The germline CDR1 and CDR2 sequences are SGHRS and YFSETQ. The ends lost 3 bases at V and 7 bases at J; junction bases unmatched: 6. In the case of this clonotype: Its antigen remains unknown.

Healthy Caucasians from Russia aged about 6 to 90 served as donors. Isolation per sample recovered at least 6 million PBMCs. The amount of total RNA extracted per sample was at least 5.5 micrograms. A sample-barcoded 5' primer and a J-beta primer mix were used in a second PCR of roughly 7 to 11 cycles. TCRdb passed the 5' RACE reads through MiXCR, listing each CDR3 protein once. In the table there are around 940,000 distinct CDR3 sequences, just over 50% of which are singletons. Points from the study as a whole: TCR beta diversity, measured per million T cells, fell in a roughly linear way with age.

The sequenced material came from blood. The receptor was isolated from a woman aged 60-75 years in good health. The chain is built from TRBV5-1 and TRBJ2-2; TRBD2 matches 13 bases. The CDR3 DNA follows: TGCGCCAGCAGCTGGACTAGCGGGAGCGGCGGCGGGGAGCTGTTTTTT. This codes for CASSWTSGSGGGELFF.